The 14 T cell receptor beta chains below all came from one sample that was sequenced in a study of blood T cell repertoires in COVID-19. Profiled with immunoSEQ multiplex PCR; TCRdb holds only in-frame clones, not every one. In the table there are 150,000 to 200,000 clones, about 85% of which are singletons. The sequenced sample consisted of peripheral blood. These receptors came from a woman in her 70s with COVID-19, enrolled during active disease.

In DNA form, the CDR3 reads TGTGCCAGCACCCTTACAGGGGAGAACATTCAGTACTTC. This encodes CASTLTGENIQYF. The gene calls are TRBV6-6 and TRBJ2-4; 7 bases are shared with TRBD1. Trimming at V came to 7 bases and at J to 7 bases, leaving 7 bases not matched to a gene. This CDR3 region has 13 residues. Germline V gene lookup returns CDR1 MNHNY and CDR2 SVGAGI (reference sequence).

A few counts support this clone. The chain uses TRBV15 and TRBJ1-2; TRBD1 agrees at 10 bases. The germline V gene has CDR1 LNHNV and CDR2 YYDKDF (reference sequence). V dropped 3 bases and J dropped 2; count of bases not matched to a gene: 6. This CDR3 region has 16 residues. The chain's CDR3 is CATSSFRQGANYGYTF. The DNA of the CDR3 is TGTGCCACCAGCAGTTTTAGACAGGGGGCGAACTATGGCTACACCTTC.

The chain uses TRBV6-5 and TRBJ1-4; D unclear. V lost 8 bases to trimming and J lost 6 bases, with 16 bases between them. The CDR3 is 14 residues long. Germline CDR1 MNHEY, CDR2 SVGAGI. For the CDR3, the DNA is TGTGCCAGCGGAAAGAGGTTTTTTGATGAAAAACTGTTTTTT. It yields the protein CASGKRFFDEKLFF.

This clone is a singleton in its sample. The rearrangement links TRBV11-2 to TRBJ2-7; 9 bases align to TRBD1. CDR3 length equals 16 residues. V was pared by 4 bases and J by 0 bases, with 7 bases of the junction left unmatched. Germline V CDR1 and CDR2: SGHAT, FQNNGV. CDR3 coding DNA: TGTGCCAGCAGCTCCTCGGACAGGGGACGCTCCTACGAGCAGTACTTC. It yields the protein CASSSSDRGRSYEQYF. The full variable domain, completed using reference TRBV11-2 and TRBJ2-7, is EAGVAQSPRYKIIEKRQSVAFWCNPISGHATLYWYQQILGQGPKLLIQFQNNGVVDDSQLPKDRFSAERLKGVDSTLKIQPAKLEDSAVYLCASSSSDRGRSYEQYFGPGTRLTVT.

This clone appeared a few times. This chain joins TRBV7-9 and TRBJ1-1; TRBD1 agrees at 10 bases. CDR3 length: 17 amino acids. V shed 5 bases and J 9 bases; nucleotides not matched to a gene: 18. Looked up from germline, CDR1 is SEHNR and CDR2 is FQNEAQ (reference sequence). CDR3 region: CASSRHETGGAGLQAFF. The CDR3 DNA sequence: TGTGCCAGCAGCAGGCACGAGACAGGGGGCGCAGGATTACAAGCTTTCTTT.

The rearrangement links TRBV27 to TRBJ2-3, with 7 bases that match TRBD2. The germline gives CDR1 MNHEY, CDR2 SMNVEV (reference sequence). The V and J ends lost 5 bases and 0 bases, in that order; junction bases with no gene match: 8. This CDR3 has 16 amino acids. The CDR3 sequence is CASSRTGTKSTDTQYF. Written as DNA, the CDR3 is TGTGCCAGCAGTCGTACCGGGACTAAGAGCACAGATACGCAGTATTTT.

The CDR3 reads CASSPGQGPLYGYTF. CDR3 sequence (DNA): TGTGCCAGCAGCCCGGGACAGGGGCCTCTCTATGGCTACACCTTC. The rearrangement uses TRBV7-9 and TRBJ1-2; 10 nucleotides match TRBD1. The CDR3 is 15 residues long. CDR1 SEHNR and CDR2 FQNEAQ come from the germline V gene (reference sequence). Unmatched junction bases numbered 7, after V lost 5 bases and J lost 4 bases.

The chain's CDR3 is CASSSFLSGNGDEQFF. As DNA, the CDR3 is TGTGCCAGCAGCTCGTTTTTGAGCGGGAATGGCGATGAGCAGTTCTTC. The chain recombines TRBV7-9 with TRBJ2-1; 7 nucleotides align to TRBD2. The CDR3 runs to 16 residues. From germline, CDR1 is SEHNR and CDR2 FQNEAQ (reference sequence). V was pared by 4 bases and J by 8 bases, with 14 bases of the junction left unmatched.

This clone came up a few times. The CDR3 loop is CASSLRVLTGGVPGANVLTF. As DNA, the CDR3 is TGCGCCAGCAGCTTGAGAGTCCTCACAGGGGGAGTTCCTGGGGCCAACGTCCTGACTTTC. This chain uses TRBV5-1 with TRBJ2-6; 8 bases map to TRBD1. The junction had 14 bases not matched to a gene; V was cut back by 1 base and J by 2 bases. The CDR3 runs to 20 residues. CDR1 and CDR2 (germline): SGHRS, YFSETQ.

The V call is TRBV4-1, the J call TRBJ2-7; D may be TRBD2 (7 bases). CDR1 is MGHRA, CDR2 YSYEKL, per germline. Deletions cut 4 bases from V and 2 bases from J, with 15 bases between. This CDR3 is built from 15 residues. The CDR3 loop is CASSLKGGGTYEQYF. The CDR3 bases are TGCGCCAGCAGCCTTAAAGGGGGGGGGACCTACGAGCAGTACTTC.

As concerns this clone: The germline gene is not matched at one end of the junction; a read error may be the cause. The chain links TRBV5-8 to TRBJ1-5, with a weak D call TRBD1 (5 bases). Per the germline V gene, CDR1 is SGHTS and CDR2 is YDEGEE. The CDR3 is 12 residues long. In DNA form, the CDR3 reads TGTGCCAGCAGCGCCCCGGGCAGGGCGGTTTCGTTT. Its protein product is CASSAPGRAVSF.

The J gene is TRBJ1-2, the V gene TRBV30; 11 bases are a match to TRBD1. The germline CDR1 and CDR2 sequences are GTSNPN and SVGIG (reference sequence). The J segment lost 5 bases and the V segment lost 5 bases, leaving 4 bases of the junction unmatched. The length of the CDR3 is 13 residues. This chain's CDR3 is CAWGTGGTYGYTF. The CDR3 bases are TGTGCCTGGGGGACAGGGGGAACGTATGGCTACACCTTC.

This clone was seen only once. V and J are TRBV15 and TRBJ2-2, with 8 bases aligning to TRBD1. V shed 3 bases, J shed 10 bases, and the junction held 13 bases outside the gene matches. This CDR3 has 16 residues. CDR1 and CDR2 from the germline V gene are LNHNV and YYDKDF (reference sequence). The CDR3 is CATSRPGQALSSELFF. As DNA, the CDR3 is TGTGCCACCAGCAGGCCGGGACAGGCCCTATCATCGGAGCTGTTTTTT.

This clone was seen only once. The CDR3 DNA reads as TGTGCCAGCAGTTACTCGAGTTCTGGGAACACTGAAGCTTTCTTT. Residues: CASSYSSSGNTEAFF. The chain uses TRBV6-5 and TRBJ1-1; D gene ambiguous. This CDR3 comprises 15 residues. Between the trimmed V and J ends, which lost 0 bases and 1 base, there was a span of 9 bases. Per germline, CDR1 MNHEY and CDR2 SVGAGI.